This T cell receptor beta chain was identified during a study of CD8+CD57+ T cells in acquired aplastic anemia. In the case of this clonotype: Antigen: not known. Since a much larger clone is just one base distant, this may be a read error.

The authors sequenced patients whose flow cytometry had shown CD8+CD57+ cell expansion. Severe acquired aplastic anemia was present in all patients. When blood sampling took place, the patients had received no therapy. Study results and caveats: Sharing between patients and controls was observed for over 25 CD8+ CDR3 sequences.

Germline V gives CDR1 LGHNA, CDR2 YNFKEQ. This CDR3 is built from 14 residues. Investigators profiled TCR beta VDJ and CDR3 from genomic DNA template. TCRdb re-called the reads through MiXCR, storing one row per CDR3 protein. The sample comprises under 500,000 distinct CDR3 sequences, about a third of which are singletons, and 0.75% to 0.95% rests with the top ten. The sample consisted of sorted CD4+, CD8+, or CD8+CD57+ T cells (not recorded which) from PBMCs. This TCR was sampled from a human donor with aplastic anemia. The rearrangement joins TRBV4-2 to TRBJ1-3, with TRBD1 matching 8 bases. CDR3 in amino acids: CAGTGGTGTNAIYF. The DNA of the CDR3 is TGTGCCGGAACGGGGGGGACAGGTACAAACGCCATATATTTT.